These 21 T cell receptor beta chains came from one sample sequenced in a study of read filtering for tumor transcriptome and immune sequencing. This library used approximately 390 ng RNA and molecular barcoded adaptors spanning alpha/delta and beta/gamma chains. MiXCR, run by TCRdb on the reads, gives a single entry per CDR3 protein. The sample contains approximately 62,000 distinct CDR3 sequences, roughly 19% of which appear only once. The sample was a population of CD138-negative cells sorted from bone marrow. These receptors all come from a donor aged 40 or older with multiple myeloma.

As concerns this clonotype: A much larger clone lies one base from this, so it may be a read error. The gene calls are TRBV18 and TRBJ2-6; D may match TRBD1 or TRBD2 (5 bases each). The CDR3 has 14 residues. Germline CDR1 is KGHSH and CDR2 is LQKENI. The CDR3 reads CASSGTSGASVLTF. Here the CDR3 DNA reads TGTGCCAGCTCCGGGACCTCTGGGGCCAGCGTCCTGACTTTC.

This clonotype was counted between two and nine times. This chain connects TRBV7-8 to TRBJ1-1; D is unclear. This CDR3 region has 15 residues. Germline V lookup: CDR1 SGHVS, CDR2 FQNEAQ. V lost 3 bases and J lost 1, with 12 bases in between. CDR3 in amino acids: CASSLARPGNTEAFF. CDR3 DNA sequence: TGTGCCAGCAGCTTGGCACGGCCGGGGAACACTGAAGCTTTCTTT.

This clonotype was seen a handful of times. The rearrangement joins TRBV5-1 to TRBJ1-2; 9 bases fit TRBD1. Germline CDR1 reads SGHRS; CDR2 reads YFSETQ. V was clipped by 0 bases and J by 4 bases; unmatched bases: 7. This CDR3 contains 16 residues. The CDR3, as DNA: TGCGCCAGCAGCTTGGACGGACAGGGGTCGGGCTATGGCTACACCTTC. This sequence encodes CASSLDGQGSGYGYTF.

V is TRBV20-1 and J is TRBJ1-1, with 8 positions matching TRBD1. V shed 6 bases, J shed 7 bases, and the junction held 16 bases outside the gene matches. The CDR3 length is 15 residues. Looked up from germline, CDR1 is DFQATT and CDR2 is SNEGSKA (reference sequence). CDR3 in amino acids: CSAPAGGAIGNEAFF. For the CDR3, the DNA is TGCAGTGCACCGGCAGGGGGCGCAATTGGGAATGAAGCTTTCTTT.

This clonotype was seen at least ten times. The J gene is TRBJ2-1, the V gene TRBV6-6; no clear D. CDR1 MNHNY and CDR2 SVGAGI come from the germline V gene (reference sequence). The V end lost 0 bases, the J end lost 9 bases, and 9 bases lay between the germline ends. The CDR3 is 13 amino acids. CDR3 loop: CASSYSPFGEQFF. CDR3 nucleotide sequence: TGTGCCAGCAGTTACTCACCATTCGGTGAGCAGTTCTTC.

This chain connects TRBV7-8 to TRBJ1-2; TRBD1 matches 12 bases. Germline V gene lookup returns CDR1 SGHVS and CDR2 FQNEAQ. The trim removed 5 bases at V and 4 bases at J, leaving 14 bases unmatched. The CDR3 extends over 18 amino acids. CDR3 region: CASSPGTGGVRAPYGYTF. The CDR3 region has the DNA TGTGCCAGCAGCCCTGGGACAGGGGGCGTTCGGGCCCCCTATGGCTACACCTTC.

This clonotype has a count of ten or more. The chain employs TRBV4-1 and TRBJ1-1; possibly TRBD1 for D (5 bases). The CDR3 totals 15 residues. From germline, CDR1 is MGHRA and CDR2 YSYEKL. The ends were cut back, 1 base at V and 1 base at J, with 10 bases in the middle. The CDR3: CASSQVPRENTEAFF. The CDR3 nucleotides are TGCGCCAGCAGCCAAGTCCCCAGGGAGAACACTGAAGCTTTCTTT.

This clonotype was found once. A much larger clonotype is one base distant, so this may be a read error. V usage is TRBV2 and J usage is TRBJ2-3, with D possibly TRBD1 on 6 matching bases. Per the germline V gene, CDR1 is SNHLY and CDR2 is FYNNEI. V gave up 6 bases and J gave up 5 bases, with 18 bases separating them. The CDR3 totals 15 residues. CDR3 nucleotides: TGTGCCAGCAGAAGTTATGAACAGGGTGAAGATACGCAGTATTTT. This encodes CASRSYEQGEDTQYF.

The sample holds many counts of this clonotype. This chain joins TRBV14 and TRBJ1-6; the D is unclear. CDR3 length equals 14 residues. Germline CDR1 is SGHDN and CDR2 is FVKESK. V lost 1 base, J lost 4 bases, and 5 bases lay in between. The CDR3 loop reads CASSQGRYNSPLHF. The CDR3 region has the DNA TGTGCCAGCAGCCAAGGACGGTATAATTCACCCCTCCACTTT.

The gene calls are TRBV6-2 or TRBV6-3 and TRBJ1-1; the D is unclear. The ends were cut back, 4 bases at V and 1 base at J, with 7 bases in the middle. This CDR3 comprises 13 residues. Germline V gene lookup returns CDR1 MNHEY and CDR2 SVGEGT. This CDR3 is CASSWVKNTEAFF. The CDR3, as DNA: TGTGCCAGCAGTTGGGTAAAGAACACTGAAGCTTTCTTT.

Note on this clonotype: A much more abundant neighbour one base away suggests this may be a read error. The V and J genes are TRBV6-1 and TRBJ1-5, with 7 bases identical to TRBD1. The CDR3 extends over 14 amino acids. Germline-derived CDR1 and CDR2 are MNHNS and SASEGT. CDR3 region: CANSVGQSNQPQHF. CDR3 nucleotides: TGTGCCAACAGTGTGGGACAGAGCAATCAGCCCCAGCATTTT.

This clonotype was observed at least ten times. CDR3 DNA: TGTGCCAGCAGTCCGCCGGGGGGCCTCTCTGGGGAGCTGTTTTTT. Its protein is CASSPPGGLSGELFF. The chain carries TRBV12-3 or TRBV12-4 and TRBJ2-2, with D perhaps TRBD2 (7 bases). The CDR3 totals 15 residues. Trimming removed 5 bases from V and 8 bases from J, with 18 bases in between.

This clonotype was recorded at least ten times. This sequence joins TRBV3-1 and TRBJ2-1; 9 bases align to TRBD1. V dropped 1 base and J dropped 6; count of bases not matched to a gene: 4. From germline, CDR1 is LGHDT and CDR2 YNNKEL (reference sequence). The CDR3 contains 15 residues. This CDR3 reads CASSQVGTGFNEQFF. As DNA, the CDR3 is TGTGCCAGCAGCCAAGTAGGGACAGGGTTCAATGAGCAGTTCTTC.

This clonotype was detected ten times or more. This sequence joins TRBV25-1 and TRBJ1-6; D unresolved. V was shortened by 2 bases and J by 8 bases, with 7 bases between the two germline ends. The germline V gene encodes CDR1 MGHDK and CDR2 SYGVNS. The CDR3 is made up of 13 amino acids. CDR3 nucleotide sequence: TGTGCCAGCAGTGAAGGTAGATATTCACCCCTCCACTTT. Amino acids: CASSEGRYSPLHF.

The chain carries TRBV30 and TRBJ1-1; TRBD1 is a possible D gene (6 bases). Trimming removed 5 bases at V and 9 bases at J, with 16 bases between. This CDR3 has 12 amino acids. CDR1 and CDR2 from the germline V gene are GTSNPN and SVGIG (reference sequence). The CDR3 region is CAWATSGHQAFF. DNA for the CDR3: TGTGCCTGGGCTACCTCGGGACATCAAGCTTTCTTT.

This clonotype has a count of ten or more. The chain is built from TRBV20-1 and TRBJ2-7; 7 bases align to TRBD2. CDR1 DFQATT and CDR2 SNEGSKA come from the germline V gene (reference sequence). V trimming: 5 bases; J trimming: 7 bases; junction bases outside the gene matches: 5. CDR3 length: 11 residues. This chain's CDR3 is CSAVLAAEQYF. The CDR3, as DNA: TGCAGTGCTGTTCTAGCGGCAGAGCAGTACTTC.

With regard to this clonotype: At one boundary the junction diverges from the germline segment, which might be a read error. CDR3 bases: TGTGCCAGCAGTTTGGGACCCACCCGAGAGGCCCAGTACTTC. Translation: CASSLGPTREAQYF. The rearrangement uses TRBV28 and TRBJ2-5; either TRBD1 or TRBD2 may fit D (5 bases each). The CDR3 length is 14 residues. Germline V gene data show CDR1 as MDHEN and CDR2 as SYDVKM.

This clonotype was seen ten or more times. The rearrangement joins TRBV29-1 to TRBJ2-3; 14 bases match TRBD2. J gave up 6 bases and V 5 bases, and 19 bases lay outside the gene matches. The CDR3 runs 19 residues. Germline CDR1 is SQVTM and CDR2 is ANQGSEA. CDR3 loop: CSVRKGTSGGTRSRDTQYF. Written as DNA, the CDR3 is TGCAGCGTTCGAAAGGGGACTAGCGGGGGCACACGGTCTCGGGATACGCAGTATTTT.

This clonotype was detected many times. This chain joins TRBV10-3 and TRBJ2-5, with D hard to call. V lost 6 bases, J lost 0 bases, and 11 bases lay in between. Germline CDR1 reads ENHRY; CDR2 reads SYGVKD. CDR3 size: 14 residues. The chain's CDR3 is CAIRPGRDQETQYF. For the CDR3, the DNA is TGTGCCATCAGGCCCGGACGGGACCAAGAGACCCAGTACTTC.

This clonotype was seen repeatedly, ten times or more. CDR3 sequence reads: CSARPQGQGTEAFF. CDR3 nucleotides: TGCAGTGCTAGACCCCAGGGCCAAGGTACTGAAGCTTTCTTT. V gene TRBV20-1 combines with J gene TRBJ1-1; D might be TRBD1 (5 bases). The germline V and J ends were trimmed by 2 bases and 5 bases, with 15 bases remaining between them. This CDR3 region has 14 residues. Germline V gene data show CDR1 as DFQATT and CDR2 as SNEGSKA (reference sequence).

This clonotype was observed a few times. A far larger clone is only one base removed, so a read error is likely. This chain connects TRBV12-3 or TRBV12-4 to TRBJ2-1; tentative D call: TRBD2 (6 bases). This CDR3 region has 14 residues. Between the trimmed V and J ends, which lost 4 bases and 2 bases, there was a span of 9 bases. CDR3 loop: CASSYREPYNEQFF. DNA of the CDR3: TGTGCCAGCAGTTATCGGGAGCCCTACAATGAGCAGTTCTTC.